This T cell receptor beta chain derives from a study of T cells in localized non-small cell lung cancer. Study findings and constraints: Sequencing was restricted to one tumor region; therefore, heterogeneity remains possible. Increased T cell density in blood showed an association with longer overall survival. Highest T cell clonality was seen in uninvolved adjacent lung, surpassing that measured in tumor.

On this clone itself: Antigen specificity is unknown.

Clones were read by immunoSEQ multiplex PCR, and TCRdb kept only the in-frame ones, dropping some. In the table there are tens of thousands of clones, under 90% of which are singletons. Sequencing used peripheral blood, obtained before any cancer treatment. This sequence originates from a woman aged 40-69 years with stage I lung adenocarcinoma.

The CDR3 here is CASSGGTSGRNNEQFF. The CDR3 DNA reads as TGTGCCAGCAGCGGGGGGACTAGCGGGAGAAACAATGAGCAGTTCTTC. J is TRBJ2-1 and V is TRBV9; TRBD2 aligns across 14 bases. The germline V gene has CDR1 SGDLS and CDR2 YYNGEE. V was pared by 3 bases and J by 5 bases, with 4 bases of the junction left unmatched. The CDR3 totals 16 residues.